The TCR beta chain described here comes from a study of blood T cell repertoires in COVID-19. In germline, CDR1 is SGHNT, CDR2 YYREEE (reference sequence). CDR3 length: 12 amino acids. Trimming pared 5 bases from V and 2 bases from J, leaving 7 bases between. Method: immunoSEQ multiplex PCR; TCRdb's copy keeps in-frame clones and lacks some. The repertoire consists of 300,000 to 450,000 clones, with roughly 85% occurring once and the leading ten covering 3% to 4%. The genes are TRBV5-4 and TRBJ2-5; possible D gene TRBD1, 5 bases. The clonotype originates from a woman aged 18-29 years with acute or convalescent COVID-19. The sample comprised peripheral blood. Here the CDR3 reads CASRGDQETQYF. The CDR3 DNA is TGTGCCAGCAGAGGGGATCAAGAGACCCAGTACTTC.